These 28 T cell receptor beta chains share one sample of origin, sequenced in a study of response to subunit inactivated influenza vaccine. Each CDR3 protein is one row after TCRdb ran MiXCR on the RT-PCR reads. The data hold more than 400,000 distinct CDR3 sequences, with around 7.7% observed a single time. The sample consisted of PBMCs from blood, taken less than 30 months after vaccination. These receptors originate from a man aged 50 to 75 who received an inactivated influenza vaccine.

This clonotype turned up a few times. The gene calls are TRBV6-1 and TRBJ2-5; tentatively, D is TRBD1 (6 bases). The CDR3 loop spans 16 amino acids. V lost 11 bases and J lost 5, with 27 bases in between. CDR1 is MNHNS, CDR2 SASEGT, per germline. CDR3 bases: TGTGCCTCAAAAAAAGGGGGAACACTAGGGTTCGAGACCCAGTACTTC. Protein sequence: CASKKGGTLGFETQYF.

The table lists this clonotype with a few counts. The chain is built from TRBV4-1 and TRBJ2-3; D unresolved. The CDR3 length is 14 residues. Germline CDR1 MGHRA, CDR2 YSYEKL. Trimming cost V 1 base and J 4 bases, with 9 bases left between them. The CDR3 coding sequence is TGCGCCAGCAGCCAAGTTATAGGGTCAGATACGCAGTATTTT. As protein: CASSQVIGSDTQYF.

The CDR3 region has the DNA TGCGCCAGCAGGTCTACAGGCATGAACACTGAAGCTTTCTTT. Translating gives CASRSTGMNTEAFF. This sequence joins TRBV5-1 and TRBJ1-1; perhaps TRBD1 as D (5 bases). V shed 5 bases and J shed 0 bases, with 11 bases lying between them. CDR1 is SGHRS and CDR2 is YFSETQ in the germline V gene. This CDR3 is built from 14 residues.

Ten or more counts support this clonotype. The chain couples TRBV20-1 to TRBJ1-1; possibly TRBD1 for D (6 bases). Trimming took off 5 bases at V and 11 bases at J, with 21 bases between the two ends. This CDR3 comprises 13 residues. CDR1 is DFQATT, CDR2 SNEGSKA, per germline (reference sequence). The CDR3 region has the DNA TGCAGTGCTGTTAGGGGGGGGGGCGTCGCGGCTTTCTTT. This encodes CSAVRGGGVAAFF.

The chain combines TRBV11-2 with TRBJ1-1; 8 bases line up with TRBD1. This CDR3 has 14 amino acids. V dropped 5 bases and J dropped 3; count of bases not matched to a gene: 5. Germline assignment: CDR1 SGHAT and CDR2 FQNNGV. CDR3 residues: CASSHTTGDTEAFF. CDR3 bases: TGTGCCAGCAGCCACACGACAGGGGACACTGAAGCTTTCTTT.

The V gene is TRBV24-1, the J gene TRBJ1-5, with 10 bases lining up with TRBD1. The CDR3 extends over 20 amino acids. The germline gives CDR1 KGHDR, CDR2 SFDVKD. With 1 base clipped from V and 0 bases from J, the junction kept 11 bases outside the gene matches. The CDR3 loop is CATSDLRDRGVPHSNQPQHF. CDR3 DNA sequence: TGTGCCACCAGTGATTTAAGGGACAGGGGCGTACCTCATAGCAATCAGCCCCAGCATTTT.

A few counts support this clonotype. This chain links TRBV7-9 with TRBJ2-1; D remains unclear. Germline CDR1 is SEHNR and CDR2 is FQNEAQ (reference sequence). Deletions cut 1 base from V and 5 bases from J, with 6 bases between. This CDR3 region has 13 residues. This CDR3 reads CASSLGVNNEQFF. The CDR3 DNA reads as TGTGCCAGCAGCTTAGGGGTTAACAATGAGCAGTTCTTC.

This clonotype was counted a few times. J is TRBJ2-5 and V is TRBV3-1; no reliable D call. V shed 0 bases and J shed 0 bases, with 14 bases lying between them. The germline V gene encodes CDR1 LGHDT and CDR2 YNNKEL (reference sequence). The CDR3 spans 17 residues. CDR3 in amino acids: CASSQDEAGWHQETQYF. In DNA, the CDR3 is TGTGCCAGCAGCCAAGACGAGGCAGGCTGGCACCAAGAGACCCAGTACTTC.

The rearrangement uses TRBV7-2 and TRBJ1-2; D call uncertain. The CDR3 length is 12 residues. From germline, CDR1 is SGHTA and CDR2 FQGNSA. Trimming pared 10 bases from V and 1 base from J, leaving 10 bases between. CDR3 residues: CANRRGNYGYTF. The CDR3 DNA reads as TGTGCCAACAGACGGGGTAACTATGGCTACACCTTC.

This clonotype was seen a few times. This sequence joins TRBV4-3 and TRBJ2-7; D is perhaps TRBD1 or TRBD2 (5 bases each). V lost 5 bases and J lost 4, with 18 bases in between. CDR3 size: 15 residues. The V gene's germline CDR1 is LGHNA and CDR2 YSLEER. The CDR3 loop is CASSFAPGHQYEQYF. The CDR3 DNA sequence: TGCGCCAGCAGCTTTGCCCCGGGGCACCAATACGAGCAGTACTTC.

Note on this clonotype: One end of the junction does not line up with germline, which may come from a read error. V usage is TRBV11-2 and J usage is TRBJ2-2; D perhaps matches TRBD1 (7 bases). The CDR3 consists of 16 residues. CDR1 and CDR2 from the germline V gene are SGHAT and FQNNGV. CDR3 sequence (DNA): TGTGCCAGCAGCTTCAGGGGGTCGGGATACGGCGGGGAGCTGGTTTTT. It translates to CASSFRGSGYGGELVF.

The table lists this clonotype with many counts. V and J are TRBV2 and TRBJ1-5, with D possibly matching TRBD1 (5 bases). Germline V lookup: CDR1 SNHLY, CDR2 FYNNEI. The V end lost 4 bases, the J end lost 4 bases, and 11 bases lay between the germline ends. The CDR3 contains 14 residues. The DNA of the CDR3 is TGTGCCAGCAGTGCTAGGGGTTTTAATCAGCCCCAGCATTTT. Encoded protein: CASSARGFNQPQHF.

V gene TRBV2 combines with J gene TRBJ1-2; 7 nucleotides line up with TRBD1. With V trimmed by 7 bases and J by 1 base, 9 bases remained unmatched. CDR3 size: 15 residues. CDR1 and CDR2 (germline): SNHLY, FYNNEI. The CDR3 nucleotides are TGTGCCAGCACCACGGACAGGACCCGTAACTATGGCTACACCTTC. This sequence encodes CASTTDRTRNYGYTF.

The chain links TRBV12-3 or TRBV12-4 to TRBJ2-2; no reliable D call. The CDR3 length is 14 residues. The ends were cut back, 7 bases at V and 0 bases at J, with 9 bases in the middle. The CDR3 DNA follows: TGTGCCAGCAACCAGGCCGCGAACACCGGGGAGCTGTTTTTT. It specifies CASNQAANTGELFF.

CDR3 in amino acids: CASSLATGDNYEQFF. As DNA, the CDR3 is TGCGCCAGCAGCTTGGCCACAGGGGATAATTATGAGCAGTTCTTC. This chain joins TRBV5-1 and TRBJ2-1; 7 bases are a match to TRBD1. Looked up from germline, CDR1 is SGHRS and CDR2 is YFSETQ. The CDR3 contains 15 residues. Germline trimming cut 0 bases from V and 8 bases from J; bases unmatched to any gene: 8.

This clonotype was recorded at least ten times. The rearrangement links TRBV7-2 to TRBJ2-3; TRBD2 matches at 7 bases. The junction had 3 bases not matched to a gene; V was cut back by 1 base and J by 2 bases. This CDR3 is 15 amino acids long. Germline CDR1 and CDR2: SGHTA and FQGNSA. In DNA form, the CDR3 reads TGTGCCAGCAGCTTAGTGGGAGGGTCCACAGATACGCAGTATTTT. It codes for CASSLVGGSTDTQYF. Using reference TRBV7-2 and TRBJ2-3 for the parts outside the CDR3, the full variable domain is GAGVSQSPSNKVTEKGKDVELRCDPISGHTALYWYRQSLGQGLEFLIYFQGNSAPDKSGLPSDRFSAERTGGSVSTLTIQRTQQEDSAVYLCASSLVGGSTDTQYFGPGTRLTVL.

The rearrangement joins TRBV2 to TRBJ2-5; D could derive from TRBD1 or TRBD2 (5 bases each). Looked up from germline, CDR1 is SNHLY and CDR2 is FYNNEI. This CDR3 contains 17 residues. Trimming shortened V by 7 bases and J by 1 base, and 22 bases separated the two germline ends. CDR3 protein: CASTLGYGRESQETQYF. CDR3 bases: TGTGCCAGCACCCTAGGGTATGGCAGGGAGTCCCAAGAGACCCAGTACTTC.

The chain couples TRBV10-3 to TRBJ1-2; TRBD1 is a possible D gene (6 bases). The V gene's germline CDR1 is ENHRY and CDR2 SYGVKD. V was cut by 1 base and J by 5 bases, with 8 bases left in between. The CDR3 loop spans 13 amino acids. The CDR3 protein is CAISELQGYGYTF. CDR3 in DNA: TGTGCCATCAGTGAGTTACAGGGTTATGGCTACACCTTC.

This clonotype was seen ten or more times. V is TRBV7-8 and J is TRBJ2-5; weak D call: TRBD1 (6 bases). V lost 1 base to trimming and J lost 1 base, with 10 bases between them. The germline CDR1 and CDR2 sequences are SGHVS and FQNEAQ. This CDR3 spans 15 amino acids. CDR3 coding DNA: TGTGCCAGCAGCTTAGGGGGGCTATTCCAAGAGACCCAGTACTTC. This sequence encodes CASSLGGLFQETQYF.

This clonotype was counted at least ten times. The chain has TRBV6-5 and TRBJ2-3, with 9 bases that match TRBD2. The V gene's germline CDR1 is MNHEY and CDR2 SVGAGI. This CDR3 is 17 amino acids long. The J segment lost 7 bases and the V segment lost 0 bases, leaving 11 bases of the junction unmatched. The CDR3: CASSYSVSGSKVNTQYF. Here the CDR3 DNA reads TGTGCCAGCAGTTACTCGGTTAGCGGGAGCAAAGTAAATACGCAGTATTTT.

The chain couples TRBV3-1 to TRBJ2-1, with 7 bases lining up with TRBD2. The germline CDR1 and CDR2 sequences are LGHDT and YNNKEL (reference sequence). V was clipped by 2 bases and J by 8 bases; unmatched bases: 12. The CDR3 contains 16 residues. The CDR3 region is CASSQRNSGPVDEQFF. DNA for the CDR3: TGTGCCAGCAGCCAAAGAAATAGCGGGCCAGTAGATGAGCAGTTCTTC.

There are many counts of this clonotype. The chain joins TRBV5-1 to TRBJ1-3; D not resolved. CDR3 length: 15 residues. V lost 0 bases, J lost 0 bases, and 7 bases lay in between. Germline CDR1 SGHRS, CDR2 YFSETQ. In DNA, the CDR3 is TGCGCCAGCAGCTTGGACACGAGCTCTGGAAACACCATATATTTT. Its translation: CASSLDTSSGNTIYF. The full variable domain, in which reference TRBV5-1 and TRBJ1-3 provide the parts outside the CDR3, is KAGVTQTPRYLIKTRGQQVTLSCSPISGHRSVSWYQQTPGQGLQFLFEYFSETQRNKGNFPGRFSGRQFSNSRSEMNVSTLELGDSALYLCASSLDTSSGNTIYFGEGSWLTVV.

This clonotype was counted many times. CDR3 residues: CASMVQRGDTQYF. For the CDR3, the DNA is TGTGCCAGCATGGTGCAGCGGGGTGATACGCAGTATTTT. This chain links TRBV27 with TRBJ2-3; 7 bases align to TRBD2. J gave up 6 bases and V 7 bases, and 7 bases lay outside the gene matches. This CDR3 has 13 residues. Germline CDR1 MNHEY, CDR2 SMNVEV (reference sequence).

This clonotype was seen a handful of times. The J gene is TRBJ2-5, the V gene TRBV20-1; possible D gene TRBD2, 5 bases. The CDR3 is 15 residues long. Germline V gives CDR1 DFQATT, CDR2 SNEGSKA (reference sequence). V lost 0 bases to trimming and J lost 4 bases, with 15 bases between them. CDR3 sequence reads: CSARDPVDGGETQYF. DNA for the CDR3: TGCAGTGCTAGAGATCCGGTGGACGGAGGAGAGACCCAGTACTTC.

This clonotype was picked up a small number of times. This rearrangement joins TRBV7-2 to TRBJ2-7; TRBD2 is a possible D gene (5 bases). Trimming pared 5 bases from V and 3 bases from J, leaving 8 bases between. The CDR3 is made up of 12 amino acids. Germline V CDR1 and CDR2: SGHTA, FQGNSA. The CDR3 here is CASSPGLYEQYF. In DNA, the CDR3 is TGTGCCAGCAGCCCTGGACTCTACGAGCAGTACTTC.

This clonotype has a handful of counts. The chain links TRBV28 to TRBJ1-6; no clear D. The ends were cut back, 2 bases at V and 11 bases at J, with 13 bases in the middle. There are 14 residues in the CDR3. Germline CDR1 MDHEN, CDR2 SYDVKM. In DNA form, the CDR3 reads TGTGCCAGCAGTTTACCTGACTCCGGAGCACCCCTCCACTTT. Protein: CASSLPDSGAPLHF.

This clonotype was found a few times. J is TRBJ1-4 and V is TRBV4-1, with D perhaps TRBD1 (6 bases). V gave up 2 bases and J gave up 3 bases, with 13 bases separating them. This CDR3 has 16 amino acids. Germline-derived CDR1 and CDR2 are MGHRA and YSYEKL. The CDR3 coding sequence is TGCGCCAGCAGCCAATTTCCGGGACAAGCTAATGAAAAACTGTTTTTT. Translated: CASSQFPGQANEKLFF.

This clonotype was seen many times. The chain links TRBV3-1 to TRBJ2-1; D is unresolved. CDR1 is LGHDT and CDR2 is YNNKEL in the germline V gene (reference sequence). V shed 1 base and J shed 4 bases, with 11 bases lying between them. The CDR3 runs 15 residues. CDR3 DNA sequence: TGTGCCAGCAGCCAAGGCAACGGCAATTACAATGAGCAGTTCTTC. Residues: CASSQGNGNYNEQFF.